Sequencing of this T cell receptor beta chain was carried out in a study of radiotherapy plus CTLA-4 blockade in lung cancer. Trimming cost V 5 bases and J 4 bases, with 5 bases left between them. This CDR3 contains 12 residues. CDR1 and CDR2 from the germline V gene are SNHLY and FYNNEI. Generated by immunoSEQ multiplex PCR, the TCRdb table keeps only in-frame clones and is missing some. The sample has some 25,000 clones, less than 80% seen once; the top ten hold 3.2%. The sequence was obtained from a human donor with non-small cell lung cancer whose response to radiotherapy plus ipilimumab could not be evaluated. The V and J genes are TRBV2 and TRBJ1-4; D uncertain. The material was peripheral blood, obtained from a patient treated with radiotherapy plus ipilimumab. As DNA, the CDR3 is TGTGCCAGCAGTCGAGATAATGAAAAACTGTTTTTT. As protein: CASSRDNEKLFF.